The 9 T cell receptor beta chains below all came from one sample that was sequenced in a study of blood T cell repertoires in COVID-19. TCRdb's table, derived via immunoSEQ multiplex PCR, lists solely in-frame clones and lacks some. The sample has a few hundred thousand clones, around 83% seen once. The sequenced sample consisted of PBMCs or T cells enriched from blood (not recorded which). Receptors originate from a woman aged 45-65 years who had recovered from COVID-19.

The chain recombines TRBV5-1 with TRBJ2-7; D is possibly TRBD1 (6 bases). V was shortened by 4 bases and J by 4 bases, with 15 bases between the two germline ends. The CDR3 extends over 14 amino acids. Germline assignment: CDR1 SGHRS and CDR2 YFSETQ. CDR3 residues: CASSKPGQEYEQYF. CDR3 nucleotide sequence: TGCGCCAGCAGCAAACCGGGACAAGAGTACGAGCAGTACTTC.

The CDR3 sequence is CASSEYGVSPLHF. For the CDR3, the DNA is TGTGCCAGCAGTGAATATGGAGTTTCACCCCTCCACTTT. The chain recombines TRBV25-1 with TRBJ1-6; D call uncertain. CDR3 length: 13 residues. CDR1 is MGHDK and CDR2 is SYGVNS in the germline V gene. Trimming removed 0 bases from V and 9 bases from J, with 6 bases in between.

The gene calls are TRBV6-5 and TRBJ1-5, with 8 bases fitting TRBD1. Germline trimming cut 4 bases from V and 6 bases from J; bases unmatched to any gene: 5. Germline assignment: CDR1 MNHEY and CDR2 SVGAGI. The CDR3 runs 14 residues. CDR3 nucleotides: TGTGCCAGCAGTTTGGACAGGGTGGCTCAGCCCCAGCATTTT. Translated: CASSLDRVAQPQHF.

CDR3 in amino acids: CSAADRAFGGNEKLFF. CDR3 bases: TGCAGCGCTGCGGACAGGGCGTTTGGGGGTAATGAAAAACTGTTTTTT. The chain recombines TRBV29-1 with TRBJ1-4; TRBD1 aligns across 8 bases. The V segment lost 7 bases and the J segment 4 bases; nucleotides outside the gene matches: 14. Germline V gives CDR1 SQVTM, CDR2 ANQGSEA. CDR3 length: 16 amino acids.

The chain combines TRBV6-5 with TRBJ2-2; TRBD1 is a possible D gene (6 bases). Germline lookup yields CDR1 MNHEY and CDR2 SVGAGI. The V end was cut by 6 bases, the J end by 2 bases, with 10 bases between. This CDR3 comprises 14 residues. CDR3 sequence (DNA): TGTGCCAGCAGACCACAGGGAAACACCGGGGAGCTGTTTTTT. As protein: CASRPQGNTGELFF.

This clone was detected only once. The V gene is TRBV5-4, the J gene TRBJ1-1, with 7 bases that match TRBD1. The CDR3 is 12 amino acids. V was clipped by 4 bases and J by 7 bases; unmatched bases: 4. CDR1 SGHNT and CDR2 YYREEE come from the germline V gene (reference sequence). CDR3: CASSANRGEAFF. Written as DNA, the CDR3 is TGTGCCAGCAGCGCAAACAGGGGTGAAGCTTTCTTT.

V usage is TRBV19 and J usage is TRBJ2-1; possible D gene TRBD2, 6 bases. CDR3 length: 16 amino acids. Germline V gene lookup returns CDR1 LNHDA and CDR2 SQIVND (reference sequence). The V end lost 5 bases, the J end lost 1 base, and 15 bases lay between the germline ends. The CDR3 DNA reads as TGTGCCAGTAGTCCTCTGAGTAGCGGTTCCTACAATGAGCAGTTCTTC. Its translation is CASSPLSSGSYNEQFF.

The chain combines TRBV11-2 with TRBJ1-2, with D tentatively TRBD1 (6 bases). This CDR3 has 19 residues. Trimming stripped 2 bases from V and 0 bases from J, with 22 bases between. Germline assignment: CDR1 SGHAT and CDR2 FQNNGV. In DNA form, the CDR3 reads TGTGCCAGCAGCTTAATTTCGGGAGGGGGAGTTGGGGCTAACTATGGCTACACCTTC. It codes for CASSLISGGGVGANYGYTF.

The J gene is TRBJ1-5, the V gene TRBV30, with D unresolved. The CDR3 length is 12 residues. Trimming stripped 0 bases from V and 7 bases from J, with 7 bases between. Germline assignment: CDR1 GTSNPN and CDR2 SVGIG (reference sequence). Written as DNA, the CDR3 is TGTGCCTGGAGTGTATTTGGCCAGCCCCAGCATTTT. Translation gives CAWSVFGQPQHF.